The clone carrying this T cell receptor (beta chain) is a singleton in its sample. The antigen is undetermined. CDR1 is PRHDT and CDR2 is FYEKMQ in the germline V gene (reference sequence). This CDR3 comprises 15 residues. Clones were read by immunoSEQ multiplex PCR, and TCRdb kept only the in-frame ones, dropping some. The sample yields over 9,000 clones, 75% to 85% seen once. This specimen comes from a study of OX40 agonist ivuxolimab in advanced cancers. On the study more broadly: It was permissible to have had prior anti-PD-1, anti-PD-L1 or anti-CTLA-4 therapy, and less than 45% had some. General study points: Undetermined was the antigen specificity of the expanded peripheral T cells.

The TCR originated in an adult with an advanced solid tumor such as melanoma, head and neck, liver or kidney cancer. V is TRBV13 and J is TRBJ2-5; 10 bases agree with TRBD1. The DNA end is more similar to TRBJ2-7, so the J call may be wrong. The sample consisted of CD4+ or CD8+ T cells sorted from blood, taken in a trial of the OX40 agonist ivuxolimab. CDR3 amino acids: CASSSGGTGAYEQYF. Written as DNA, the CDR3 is TGTGCCAGCAGCTCGGGGGGGACAGGGGCATACGAGCAGTACTTC.